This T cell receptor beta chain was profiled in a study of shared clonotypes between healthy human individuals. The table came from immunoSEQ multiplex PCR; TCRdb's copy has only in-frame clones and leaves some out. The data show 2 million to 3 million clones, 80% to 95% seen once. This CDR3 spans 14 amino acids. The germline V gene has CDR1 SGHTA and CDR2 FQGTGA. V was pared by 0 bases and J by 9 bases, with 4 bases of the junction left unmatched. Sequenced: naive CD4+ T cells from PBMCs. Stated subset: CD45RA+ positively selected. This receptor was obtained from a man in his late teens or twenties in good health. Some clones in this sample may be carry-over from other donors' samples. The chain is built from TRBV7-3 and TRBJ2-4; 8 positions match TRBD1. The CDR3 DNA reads TGTGCCAGCAGCTTAACGGGGACAGGTAGCATTCAGTACTTC. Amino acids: CASSLTGTGSIQYF.